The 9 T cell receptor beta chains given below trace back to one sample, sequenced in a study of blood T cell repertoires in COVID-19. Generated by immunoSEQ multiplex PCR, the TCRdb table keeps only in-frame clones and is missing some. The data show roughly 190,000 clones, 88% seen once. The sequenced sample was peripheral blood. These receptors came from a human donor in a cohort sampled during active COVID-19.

The CDR3: CASSVGGNSGANVLTF. CDR3 bases: TGTGCCAGCAGCGTAGGCGGGAACTCTGGGGCCAACGTCCTGACTTTC. This chain joins TRBV9 and TRBJ2-6; D possibly corresponds to TRBD2 (6 bases). The V gene lost 0 bases and the J gene lost 0 bases, with 7 bases spanning the gap. This CDR3 has 16 amino acids. Germline values: CDR1 SGDLS, CDR2 YYNGEE.

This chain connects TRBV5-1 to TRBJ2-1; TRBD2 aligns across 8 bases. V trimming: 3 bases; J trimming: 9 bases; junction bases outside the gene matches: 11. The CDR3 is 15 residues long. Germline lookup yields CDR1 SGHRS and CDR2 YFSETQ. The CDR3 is CASSSVREGRAEQFF. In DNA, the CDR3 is TGCGCCAGCAGCTCTGTACGGGAGGGACGTGCTGAGCAGTTCTTC. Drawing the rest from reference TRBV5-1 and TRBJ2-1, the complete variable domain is KAGVTQTPRYLIKTRGQQVTLSCSPISGHRSVSWYQQTPGQGLQFLFEYFSETQRNKGNFPGRFSGRQFSNSRSEMNVSTLELGDSALYLCASSSVREGRAEQFFGPGTRLTVL.

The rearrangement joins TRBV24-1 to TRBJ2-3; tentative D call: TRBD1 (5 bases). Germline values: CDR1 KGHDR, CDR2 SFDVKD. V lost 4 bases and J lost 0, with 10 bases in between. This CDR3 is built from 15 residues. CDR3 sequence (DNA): TGTGCCACCAGTGACTCCGACAGTAGCACAGATACGCAGTATTTT. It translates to CATSDSDSSTDTQYF.

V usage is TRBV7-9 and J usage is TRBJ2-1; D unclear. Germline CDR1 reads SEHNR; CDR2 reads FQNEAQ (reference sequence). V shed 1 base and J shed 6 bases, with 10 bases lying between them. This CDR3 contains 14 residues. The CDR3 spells CASSLGAESNEQFF. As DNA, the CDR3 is TGTGCCAGCAGCTTAGGTGCGGAGAGCAATGAGCAGTTCTTC. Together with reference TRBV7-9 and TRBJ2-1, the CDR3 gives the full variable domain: DTGVSQNPRHKITKRGQNVTFRCDPISEHNRLYWYRQTLGQGPEFLTYFQNEAQLEKSRLLSDRFSAERPKGSFSTLEIQRTEQGDSAMYLCASSLGAESNEQFFGPGTRLTVL.

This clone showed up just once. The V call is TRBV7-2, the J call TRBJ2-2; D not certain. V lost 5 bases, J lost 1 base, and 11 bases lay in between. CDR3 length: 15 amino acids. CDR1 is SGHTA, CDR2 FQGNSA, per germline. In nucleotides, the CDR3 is TGTGCCAGCAGCCCCGCCCGGGTGAACACCGGGGAGCTGTTTTTT. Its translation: CASSPARVNTGELFF.

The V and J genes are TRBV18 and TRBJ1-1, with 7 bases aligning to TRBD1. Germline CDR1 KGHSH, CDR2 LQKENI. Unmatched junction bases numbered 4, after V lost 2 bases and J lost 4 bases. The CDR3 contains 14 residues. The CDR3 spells CASSPEGASTEAFF. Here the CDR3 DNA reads TGTGCCAGCTCACCAGAGGGGGCGAGCACTGAAGCTTTCTTT.

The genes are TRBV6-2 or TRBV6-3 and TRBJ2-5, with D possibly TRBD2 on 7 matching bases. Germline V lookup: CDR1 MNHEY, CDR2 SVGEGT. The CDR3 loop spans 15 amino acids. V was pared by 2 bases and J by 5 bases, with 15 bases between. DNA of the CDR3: TGTGCCAGCAGTTACCCGAGGGGGGGAGCGGAGACCCAGTACTTC. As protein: CASSYPRGGAETQYF.

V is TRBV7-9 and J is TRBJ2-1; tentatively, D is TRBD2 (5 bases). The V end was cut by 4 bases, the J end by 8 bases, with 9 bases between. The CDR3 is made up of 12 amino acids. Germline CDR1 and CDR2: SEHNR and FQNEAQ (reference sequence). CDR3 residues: CASSSPRDEQFF. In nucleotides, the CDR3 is TGTGCCAGCAGCTCTCCGCGGGATGAGCAGTTCTTC.

Here the CDR3 DNA reads TGTGCCAGCAGGCCGCGGGAGCAGGGGAGTAATCAGCCCCAGCATTTT. It translates to CASRPREQGSNQPQHF. The chain couples TRBV28 to TRBJ1-5; D is possibly TRBD1 (6 bases). Germline V lookup: CDR1 MDHEN, CDR2 SYDVKM. With 6 bases removed from V and 4 bases from J, the gap between germline ends came to 19 bases. The CDR3 has 16 amino acids.